The 21 T cell receptor beta chains presented below share a single source sample, sequenced in a study of cytomegalovirus exposure and HLA in healthy donors. PCR used 60 Vbeta primers and 13 Jbeta primers. Profiling relied on immunoSEQ multiplex PCR, and the TCRdb table lists in-frame clones only, not all of them. The sample records 150,000 or so clones, roughly 70% being singletons. Specimen: PBMCs. Source of these receptors: a young man in good health and CMV-seronegative.

The CDR3 is CASSPTGSDIQYF. The CDR3 bases are TGTGCCAGCAGCCCGACGGGTAGCGACATTCAGTACTTC. V gene TRBV7-9 combines with J gene TRBJ2-4; maybe TRBD2 (5 bases). V was clipped by 5 bases and J by 8 bases, with 13 bases between them. Germline V gene data show CDR1 as SEHNR and CDR2 as FQNEAQ (reference sequence). This CDR3 has 13 amino acids.

The chain carries TRBV28 and TRBJ2-7; D not resolved. Trimming removed 1 base from V and 6 bases from J, with 13 bases in between. The CDR3 contains 14 residues. Germline values: CDR1 MDHEN, CDR2 SYDVKM. The CDR3 DNA sequence: TGTGCCAGCAGTTTATACGAGAACCTCTCCGAGCAGTACTTC. It codes for CASSLYENLSEQYF.

The chain has TRBV4-2 and TRBJ1-1; D not resolved. The CDR3 runs to 14 residues. Trimming cost V 3 bases and J 6 bases, with 14 bases left between them. Germline CDR1 and CDR2: LGHNA and YNFKEQ. CDR3 region: CASSQAPLASEAFF. CDR3 DNA sequence: TGTGCCAGCAGCCAGGCCCCCCTGGCCTCTGAAGCTTTCTTT.

The chain joins TRBV6-6 to TRBJ2-7; 8 bases align to TRBD1. After removal of 5 bases from V and 1 base from J, the junction contained 10 bases not matched to a gene. CDR1 MNHNY and CDR2 SVGAGI come from the germline V gene (reference sequence). This CDR3 contains 16 residues. Written as DNA, the CDR3 is TGTGCCAGCAGTATGACAGGGGCGCCGACTTCCTACGAGCAGTACTTC. Amino acid sequence: CASSMTGAPTSYEQYF.

CDR3 region: CSVVPLLTGTSTDTQYF. CDR3 DNA: TGCAGCGTTGTCCCCCTTTTAACAGGCACTAGCACAGATACGCAGTATTTT. V and J are TRBV29-1 and TRBJ2-3; maybe TRBD1 (5 bases). Germline CDR1 reads SQVTM; CDR2 reads ANQGSEA. The CDR3 runs to 17 residues. Trimming took 4 bases from V and 0 from J, leaving 20 bases between them.

This clone turned up a few times. V is TRBV29-1 and J is TRBJ2-5; TRBD2 matches 8 bases. With 1 base clipped from V and 5 bases from J, the junction kept 6 bases outside the gene matches. The CDR3 consists of 14 residues. The V gene's germline CDR1 is SQVTM and CDR2 ANQGSEA. The CDR3 coding sequence is TGCAGCGTTGAAGGATCGGGGGGGTGGGAGACCCAGTACTTC. It codes for CSVEGSGGWETQYF.

A note on this clone: The junction differs from germline at one of its ends, possibly a read error. J is TRBJ1-2 and V is TRBV29-1; the match to TRBD1 covers 7 bases. The CDR3 length is 13 residues. Germline CDR1 SQVTM, CDR2 ANQGSEA. CDR3 sequence: CSVEGDRVGGYPF. The CDR3 DNA reads as TGCAGCGTTGAAGGAGACAGGGTTGGCGGCTACCCCTTC. The full variable domain, with the rest looked up from reference TRBV29-1 and TRBJ1-2, is SAVISQKPSRDICQRGTSLTIQCQVDSQVTMMFWYRQQPGQSLTLIATANQGSEATYESGFVIDKFPISRPNLTFSTLTVSNMSPEDSSIYLCSVEGDRVGGYPFGSGTRLTVV.

CDR3 sequence: CASSPFSTGPGRTEAFF. The CDR3 nucleotides are TGTGCCAGCAGCCCTTTCAGTACAGGGCCAGGGCGTACTGAAGCTTTCTTT. V usage is TRBV4-2 and J usage is TRBJ1-1; D is possibly TRBD1 (6 bases). The CDR3 runs to 17 residues. Trimming shortened V by 4 bases and J by 5 bases, and 23 bases separated the two germline ends. Germline CDR1 and CDR2: LGHNA and YNFKEQ.

V gene TRBV25-1 combines with J gene TRBJ1-1; a possible D gene is TRBD1 (6 bases). CDR3 size: 13 residues. V was trimmed by 7 bases and J by 2 bases, leaving 11 bases between them. CDR1 and CDR2 from the germline V gene are MGHDK and SYGVNS. CDR3 in amino acids: CASIGQINTEAFF. CDR3 nucleotides: TGTGCCAGCATCGGACAGATTAACACTGAAGCTTTCTTT.

The sample holds a few counts of this clone. The genes are TRBV19 and TRBJ2-1; D not resolved. Trimming left V 9 bases short and J 0 bases short, with 15 bases between. Germline V gene lookup returns CDR1 LNHDA and CDR2 SQIVND (reference sequence). CDR3 size: 15 residues. This CDR3 reads CASQTQSSSYNEQFF. The CDR3 DNA reads TGTGCCAGCCAAACACAGAGTAGCTCCTACAATGAGCAGTTCTTC.

This chain links TRBV2 with TRBJ1-6; 7 positions agree with TRBD1. Trimming removed 6 bases from V and 5 bases from J; junction bases left unmatched: 7. Germline CDR1 reads SNHLY; CDR2 reads FYNNEI. This CDR3 comprises 15 residues. DNA for the CDR3: TGTGCCAGCAGGCGTACAGGGGAAAATAATTCACCCCTCCACTTT. It specifies CASRRTGENNSPLHF.

In DNA form, the CDR3 reads TGTGCCAGCAGTGGTGGGACTAGGTATTCGAGGACCGGGGAGCTGTTTTTT. Its translation: CASSGGTRYSRTGELFF. The rearrangement joins TRBV6-1 to TRBJ2-2; 8 nucleotides agree with TRBD2. This CDR3 comprises 17 residues. V lost 4 bases, J lost 5 bases, and 12 bases stayed unmatched. Per germline, CDR1 MNHNS and CDR2 SASEGT.

J is TRBJ1-2 and V is TRBV28, with a weak D call TRBD1 (5 bases). V was pared by 2 bases and J by 2 bases, with 6 bases between. CDR1 is MDHEN, CDR2 SYDVKM, per germline. This CDR3 contains 13 residues. This CDR3 reads CASSLKGNYGYTF. CDR3 DNA sequence: TGTGCCAGCAGTTTAAAGGGGAACTATGGCTACACCTTC.

J is TRBJ1-1 and V is TRBV6-5; TRBD1 agrees at 11 bases. V lost 5 bases, J lost 5 bases, and 4 bases stayed unmatched. There are 14 residues in the CDR3. The germline V gene has CDR1 MNHEY and CDR2 SVGAGI. The CDR3 nucleotides read TGTGCCAGCAGTCCCGGGACAGGGGGAACTGAAGCTTTCTTT. It yields the protein CASSPGTGGTEAFF.

This clone was counted a few times. This sequence joins TRBV5-6 and TRBJ1-1, with 10 bases aligning to TRBD1. The CDR3 is 14 residues long. V gave up 4 bases and J gave up 4 bases; unmatched junction bases: 4. Germline V gene lookup returns CDR1 SGHDT and CDR2 YYEEEE. CDR3 coding DNA: TGTGCCAGCAGCCTTGGACAGGGGGTCACTGAAGCTTTCTTT. Protein: CASSLGQGVTEAFF.

J is TRBJ2-1 and V is TRBV4-1, with 11 positions matching TRBD2. CDR3 size: 15 residues. Germline loops: CDR1 MGHRA, CDR2 YSYEKL. Trimming at V came to 4 bases and at J to 8 bases, leaving 7 bases not matched to a gene. The CDR3 region has the DNA TGCGCCAGCAGCCCTAGCGGGGGGCCCAGCTATGAGCAGTTCTTC. Translated, it gives CASSPSGGPSYEQFF.

This clone was counted once. The chain recombines TRBV7-8 with TRBJ2-1, with TRBD2 matching over 11 bases. V lost 5 bases and J lost 7; bases outside the gene matches: 7. The CDR3 totals 15 residues. Germline V CDR1 and CDR2: SGHVS, FQNEAQ. In nucleotides, the CDR3 is TGTGCCAGCAGCCCGATAGCGGGGGGGCCGAATGAGCAGTTCTTC. It translates to CASSPIAGGPNEQFF.

The sample holds one count of this clone. The gene calls are TRBV6-1 and TRBJ2-5, with 16 bases identical to TRBD2. This CDR3 has 18 amino acids. Germline assignment: CDR1 MNHNS and CDR2 SASEGT. V was pared by 3 bases and J by 4 bases, with 8 bases of the junction left unmatched. The CDR3 coding sequence is TGTGCCAGCAGTGATATCGGGACTAGCGGGGGGGCCCGAGAGACCCAGTACTTC. Amino acids: CASSDIGTSGGARETQYF.

The V gene is TRBV15, the J gene TRBJ1-3; 10 bases are shared with TRBD1. The V and J ends lost 8 bases and 4 bases, in that order; junction bases with no gene match: 5. Germline V gene sequence: CDR1 LNHNV, CDR2 YYDKDF (reference sequence). The CDR3 is made up of 14 amino acids. The CDR3: CATARTGGGNTIYF. CDR3 coding DNA: TGTGCCACCGCCCGGACAGGGGGAGGAAACACCATATATTTT. Full variable domain (outside the CDR3, taken from reference TRBV15 and TRBJ1-3): DAMVIQNPRYQVTQFGKPVTLSCSQTLNHNVMYWYQQKSSQAPKLLFHYYDKDFNNEADTPDNFQSRRPNTSFCFLDIRSPGLGDTAMYLCATARTGGGNTIYFGEGSWLTVV.

Of note for this clone: The junction departs from the called germline gene at one end, perhaps through a read error. The chain links TRBV5-1 to TRBJ2-7, with 8 bases aligning to TRBD2. This CDR3 comprises 12 residues. From germline, CDR1 is SGHRS and CDR2 YFSETQ. CDR3 region: CASSLAGGASHF. CDR3 nucleotide sequence: TGCGCCAGCAGCTTGGCCGGGGGGGCCTCCCACTTC.

The CDR3 region has the DNA TGTGCCATCAGATATGACAGGGGCACCGGGGAGCTGTTTTTT. This sequence encodes CAIRYDRGTGELFF. The rearrangement joins TRBV10-3 to TRBJ2-2; 8 bases agree with TRBD1. CDR3 size: 14 residues. The ends lost 6 bases at V and 4 bases at J; junction bases unmatched: 4. Per the germline V gene, CDR1 is ENHRY and CDR2 is SYGVKD.